Listed here are 12 T cell receptor beta chains from one sample, sequenced in a study of cytomegalovirus exposure and HLA in healthy donors. The study ran its PCR with 60 Vbeta and 13 Jbeta primers. Profiling relied on immunoSEQ multiplex PCR, and the TCRdb table lists in-frame clones only, not all of them. The table includes roughly 120,000 clones, 76% detected once. What was sequenced was PBMCs. The receptors stem from a man aged 50-59 years in good health and CMV-seronegative.

This chain uses TRBV18 with TRBJ2-7; unclear D gene. The V gene's germline CDR1 is KGHSH and CDR2 LQKENI. The ends were cut back, 5 bases at V and 7 bases at J, with 12 bases in the middle. The CDR3 is made up of 12 amino acids. CDR3 DNA: TGTGCCAGCTCATGGAGAGTTGGGGAGCAGTACTTC. It encodes CASSWRVGEQYF. Complete variable domain (other parts from reference TRBV18 and TRBJ2-7): NAGVMQNPRHLVRRRGQEARLRCSPMKGHSHVYWYRQLPEEGLKFMVYLQKENIIDESGMPKERFSAEFPKEGPSILRIQQVVRGDSAAYFCASSWRVGEQYFGPGTRLTVT.

This rearrangement joins TRBV19 to TRBJ2-7; 11 bases line up with TRBD1. Germline CDR1 and CDR2: LNHDA and SQIVND (reference sequence). There are 14 residues in the CDR3. V shed 10 bases and J 4 bases; nucleotides not matched to a gene: 9. The CDR3 loop reads CATSNRDRGYEQYF. CDR3 DNA: TGTGCCACCTCTAACCGGGACAGGGGGTACGAGCAGTACTTC.

The V call is TRBV29-1, the J call TRBJ1-2; 9 positions match TRBD1. Germline trimming cut 7 bases from V and 2 bases from J; bases unmatched to any gene: 2. This CDR3 contains 12 residues. Germline V gives CDR1 SQVTM, CDR2 ANQGSEA. The CDR3 protein is CSAGQGNYGYTF. The CDR3 DNA is TGCAGCGCTGGACAGGGGAACTATGGCTACACCTTC.

The chain combines TRBV4-2 with TRBJ1-5, with no clear D. Trimming stripped 5 bases from V and 0 bases from J, with 8 bases between. This CDR3 region has 14 residues. Germline V gene data show CDR1 as LGHNA and CDR2 as YNFKEQ. CDR3 loop: CASSGGYSNQPQHF. The CDR3 nucleotides read TGTGCCAGCAGCGGAGGTTATAGCAATCAGCCCCAGCATTTT.

The rearrangement uses TRBV7-6 and TRBJ1-2, with 11 bases identical to TRBD1. V trimming: 6 bases; J trimming: 4 bases; junction bases outside the gene matches: 4. This CDR3 comprises 14 residues. Germline V gene sequence: CDR1 SGHVS, CDR2 FNYEAQ. In nucleotides, the CDR3 is TGTGCCAGCAGTTCCGGGACAGGGGGCTATGGCTACACCTTC. Encoded protein: CASSSGTGGYGYTF.

The rearrangement joins TRBV5-4 to TRBJ2-2; 8 positions agree with TRBD2. Germline CDR1 is SGHNT and CDR2 is YYREEE (reference sequence). Germline trimming cut 0 bases from V and 0 bases from J; bases unmatched to any gene: 1. This CDR3 has 16 residues. The CDR3 DNA is TGTGCCAGCAGCTTGGGGACTAGCCCGAACACCGGGGAGCTGTTTTTT. Its protein product is CASSLGTSPNTGELFF.

This chain uses TRBV6-5 with TRBJ2-1, with D possibly matching TRBD2 (6 bases). CDR1 MNHEY and CDR2 SVGAGI come from the germline V gene. Trimming took 2 bases from V and 7 from J, leaving 18 bases between them. The CDR3 contains 16 residues. The CDR3 loop is CASSYGGGARENEQFF. The CDR3 bases are TGTGCCAGCAGTTACGGAGGAGGGGCCCGCGAGAATGAGCAGTTCTTC.

The genes are TRBV6-1 and TRBJ2-1; a weak D match, TRBD1 (6 bases). Trimming removed 2 bases at V and 10 bases at J, with 18 bases between. The V gene's germline CDR1 is MNHNS and CDR2 SASEGT. This CDR3 is 15 amino acids long. As DNA, the CDR3 is TGTGCCAGCAGTGAAATCCCCGGGACACCCCAGGAGCAGTTCTTC. Its protein is CASSEIPGTPQEQFF.

CDR3 coding DNA: TGTGCCAGCAGCTTAAATGGGGGCCCCAGCTCCTACGAGCAGTACTTC. Amino acid sequence: CASSLNGGPSSYEQYF. The chain carries TRBV7-6 and TRBJ2-7, with D possibly matching TRBD1 (6 bases). The V and J ends lost 2 bases and 0 bases respectively, with 14 bases between them. Germline V gives CDR1 SGHVS, CDR2 FNYEAQ. This CDR3 is built from 16 residues.

V usage is TRBV5-1 and J usage is TRBJ2-3; possible D gene TRBD2, 5 bases. V lost 2 bases to trimming and J lost 5 bases, with 9 bases between them. Germline lookup yields CDR1 SGHRS and CDR2 YFSETQ. CDR3 length: 13 residues. The CDR3 loop reads CASSFNAGDTQYF. The CDR3 DNA is TGCGCCAGCAGCTTTAATGCGGGAGATACGCAGTATTTT.

The CDR3 loop reads CASSTGDESGNTIYF. As DNA, the CDR3 is TGTGCCAGCAGTACTGGAGATGAATCTGGAAACACCATATATTTT. J is TRBJ1-3 and V is TRBV6-5; D not resolved. Trimming cost V 5 bases and J 1 base, with 12 bases left between them. Germline CDR1 reads MNHEY; CDR2 reads SVGAGI. The CDR3 has 15 residues.

The rearrangement links TRBV6-5 to TRBJ1-6; tentative D call: TRBD1 (5 bases). The germline V gene encodes CDR1 MNHEY and CDR2 SVGAGI. The CDR3 length is 15 residues. Trimming left V 5 bases short and J 8 bases short, with 16 bases between. CDR3 region: CASSALGGADSPLHF. The CDR3 nucleotides are TGTGCCAGCAGTGCCCTAGGAGGGGCCGATTCACCCCTCCACTTT.